Following are 9 T cell receptor beta chains from one sample sequenced in a study of Graves' ophthalmopathy and Graves' hyperthyroidism. The TCR beta CDR3 regions underwent amplification from RNA transcripts. RT-PCR in the first round used HTBI primers; a second-round multiplex PCR followed. A single record per CDR3 protein comes from TCRdb applying MiXCR to the multiplex PCR reads. The repertoire holds approximately 640,000 distinct CDR3 sequences, with over 40% as singletons. Sequenced input: peripheral blood. The receptors come from an adult man with Graves' ophthalmopathy.

This clonotype has ten or more counts. The chain combines TRBV19 with TRBJ1-2, with 8 positions matching TRBD1. The length of the CDR3 is 15 residues. The germline V gene has CDR1 LNHDA and CDR2 SQIVND (reference sequence). J was trimmed by 6 bases and V by 3 bases; bases with no gene match: 9. The CDR3 DNA reads TGTGCCAGTAGTATCAAGACAGGGGCGGGTCATGGCTACACCTTC. It translates to CASSIKTGAGHGYTF.

The V call is TRBV24-1, the J call TRBJ1-2, with 7 bases that match TRBD1. Germline values: CDR1 KGHDR, CDR2 SFDVKD. Unmatched junction bases numbered 6, after V lost 3 bases and J lost 9 bases. The length of the CDR3 is 13 residues. The CDR3 loop reads CATSDQGDTSYTF. In DNA, the CDR3 is TGTGCCACCAGTGATCAGGGGGACACTAGCTACACCTTC.

This clonotype was picked up many times. The CDR3 reads CASRITGVRGLSGNTIYF. CDR3 nucleotides: TGTGCCAGCAGGATCACAGGGGTCAGGGGACTATCTGGAAACACCATATATTTT. V usage is TRBV25-1 and J usage is TRBJ1-3, with 7 bases identical to TRBD1. From germline, CDR1 is MGHDK and CDR2 SYGVNS. This CDR3 region has 18 residues. J gave up 1 base and V 6 bases, and 15 bases lay outside the gene matches.

With respect to this clonotype: With a much larger clone just one base away, this may be a read error. The V call is TRBV5-4, the J call TRBJ2-2, with 8 bases fitting TRBD1. CDR3 length equals 17 residues. The germline CDR1 and CDR2 sequences are SGHNT and YYREEE (reference sequence). CDR3 coding DNA: TGTGCCGGCAGCTTGGCCGGGGGACAGGCGAACACCGGGGAGCTGTTTTTT. It specifies CAGSLAGGQANTGELFF.

The genes are TRBV10-3 and TRBJ1-1; D unclear. CDR3 size: 13 residues. Germline loops: CDR1 ENHRY, CDR2 SYGVKD. Trimming left V 11 bases short and J 0 bases short, with 13 bases between. CDR3 nucleotide sequence: TGTGCCTGGAGTGGTTCCATGAACACTGAAGCTTTCTTT. Translating it yields CAWSGSMNTEAFF.

V usage is TRBV29-1 and J usage is TRBJ1-4, with D possibly being TRBD1 (5 bases). Trimming removed 8 bases from V and 5 bases from J, with 15 bases in between. The CDR3 has 13 residues. CDR1 is SQVTM and CDR2 is ANQGSEA in the germline V gene. CDR3 DNA sequence: TGCAGCTTATGGGGCAGCCGGAATGAAAAACTGTTTTTT. As protein: CSLWGSRNEKLFF. Complete variable domain (other parts from reference TRBV29-1 and TRBJ1-4): SAVISQKPSRDICQRGTSLTIQCQVDSQVTMMFWYRQQPGQSLTLIATANQGSEATYESGFVIDKFPISRPNLTFSTLTVSNMSPEDSSIYLCSLWGSRNEKLFFGSGTQLSVL.

This clonotype was detected ten times or more. The chain is built from TRBV2 and TRBJ1-1; weak D call: TRBD1 (6 bases). The germline V gene has CDR1 SNHLY and CDR2 FYNNEI. This CDR3 is 11 amino acids long. V gave up 6 bases and J gave up 11 bases, with 13 bases separating them. CDR3 DNA: TGTGCCAGCAGACAGACAGGTGGGGCTTTCTTT. It translates to CASRQTGGAFF.

The chain is built from TRBV12-3 or TRBV12-4 and TRBJ2-3; 14 positions agree with TRBD2. The CDR3 is 18 residues long. The CDR3 spells CASGLVQGLAGVPDTQYF. The DNA of the CDR3 is TGTGCTAGTGGTTTGGTACAGGGACTAGCGGGAGTCCCAGATACGCAGTATTTT.

This clonotype was recorded at least ten times. This chain links TRBV9 with TRBJ2-7, with TRBD2 matching 8 bases. Trimming took 4 bases from V and 6 from J; bases not matched to a gene: 6. The CDR3 consists of 13 residues. The V gene's germline CDR1 is SGDLS and CDR2 YYNGEE. The CDR3 reads CASSPRAGGEQYF. The DNA for the CDR3 is TGTGCCAGCAGCCCGCGCGCGGGGGGCGAGCAGTACTTC.